This T cell receptor (beta chain) was captured by sequencing in a study of T cell responses to AZD1222 COVID-19 vaccine. The CDR3 consists of 13 residues. Germline CDR1 reads SGHRS; CDR2 reads YFSETQ. V lost 4 bases and J 7 bases, leaving 11 bases between the germline ends. TCRdb's table, derived via immunoSEQ multiplex PCR, lists solely in-frame clones and lacks some. The table includes about 110,000 clones, 87% detected once. The source of this sequence is an adult in good health. This sample comprised peripheral blood, obtained on day 0 of AZD1222 vaccination. V is TRBV5-1 and J is TRBJ1-4, with D perhaps TRBD1 (5 bases). The DNA of the CDR3 is TGCGCCAGCAGCGCCCTCGGGGGTGAAAAACTGTTTTTT. Amino acid sequence: CASSALGGEKLFF.